One sample yielded the 12 T cell receptor beta chains listed below, sequenced in a study of a mutant IDH1 vaccine in newly diagnosed glioma. Time point noted: week 11, during vaccination. Alongside topical imiquimod, each dose of vaccine comprised 300 ug of mutant IDH1 20-mer peptide. Their specific antigens are unknown. Method: immunoSEQ multiplex PCR; TCRdb's copy keeps in-frame clones and lacks some. The sample holds about 62,000 clones, about nine tenths seen once. The sequencing used PBMCs, collected from a glioma patient whose treatment included an IDH1 peptide vaccine. The receptors were sampled from a man aged 40-49 years with glioma.

The rearrangement links TRBV4-2 to TRBJ1-2, with 11 bases fitting TRBD1. This CDR3 region has 18 residues. In germline, CDR1 is LGHNA, CDR2 YNFKEQ. The J segment lost 3 bases and the V segment lost 3 bases, leaving 12 bases of the junction unmatched. The chain's CDR3 is CASSQTFTGTGGDYGYTF. CDR3 nucleotides: TGTGCCAGCAGCCAGACCTTCACCGGGACAGGGGGGGACTATGGCTACACCTTC.

The chain carries TRBV11-2 and TRBJ1-2, with D hard to call. Trimming cost V 4 bases and J 0 bases, with 9 bases left between them. The CDR3 consists of 14 residues. Germline CDR1 and CDR2: SGHAT and FQNNGV. The CDR3 sequence: CASSSFSANYGYTF. The CDR3 region has the DNA TGTGCCAGCAGCTCATTTTCAGCTAACTATGGCTACACCTTC. The full variable domain, rest sourced from reference TRBV11-2 and TRBJ1-2, is EAGVAQSPRYKIIEKRQSVAFWCNPISGHATLYWYQQILGQGPKLLIQFQNNGVVDDSQLPKDRFSAERLKGVDSTLKIQPAKLEDSAVYLCASSSFSANYGYTFGSGTRLTVV.

This chain links TRBV28 with TRBJ1-4, with D uncertain. Germline CDR1 is MDHEN and CDR2 is SYDVKM. V was shortened by 2 bases and J by 5 bases, with 15 bases between the two germline ends. The CDR3 length is 16 residues. The CDR3 DNA reads as TGTGCCAGCAGTTTAGGTTCGGAGGGCCACAATGAAAAACTGTTTTTT. Amino acid sequence: CASSLGSEGHNEKLFF.

The V gene is TRBV7-9, the J gene TRBJ2-5; 9 bases are shared with TRBD1. The germline V gene encodes CDR1 SEHNR and CDR2 FQNEAQ (reference sequence). V trimming: 5 bases; J trimming: 5 bases; junction bases outside the gene matches: 21. CDR3 size: 19 residues. The chain's CDR3 is CASSPPLPSGQGNRETQYF. CDR3 DNA sequence: TGTGCCAGCAGCCCGCCCCTCCCAAGCGGACAGGGGAACCGGGAGACCCAGTACTTC.

The sample holds a few counts of this clone. The rearrangement uses TRBV28 and TRBJ1-2, with a possible D match to TRBD1 (5 bases). CDR1 is MDHEN, CDR2 SYDVKM, per germline. The CDR3 runs 13 residues. The V and J ends lost 7 bases and 4 bases respectively, with 13 bases between them. The CDR3 is CASTMTDLYGYTF. For the CDR3, the DNA is TGTGCCAGCACCATGACAGACCTCTATGGCTACACCTTC.

In its sample, this clone was seen a few times. The genes are TRBV19 and TRBJ1-5; the match to TRBD1 covers 7 bases. CDR3 length: 14 amino acids. V shed 6 bases and J 3 bases; nucleotides not matched to a gene: 5. The germline V gene encodes CDR1 LNHDA and CDR2 SQIVND (reference sequence). CDR3 nucleotides: TGTGCCAGTAGCCTTGGACAGGTCAATCAGCCCCAGCATTTT. Amino acids: CASSLGQVNQPQHF.

The chain carries TRBV5-6 and TRBJ1-2; weak D call: TRBD1 (6 bases). V dropped 0 bases and J dropped 3 bases, with 18 bases sitting between them. Germline V gene sequence: CDR1 SGHDT, CDR2 YYEEEE. The CDR3 is 17 amino acids. The CDR3 sequence is CASSLGPGVLMYYGYTF. For the CDR3, the DNA is TGTGCCAGCAGCTTGGGTCCAGGGGTGTTAATGTACTATGGCTACACCTTC.

The chain couples TRBV11-2 to TRBJ2-5, with D perhaps matching TRBD2 (5 bases). The CDR3 has 15 amino acids. Per germline, CDR1 SGHAT and CDR2 FQNNGV. V was pared by 1 base and J by 0 bases, with 9 bases between. The CDR3 bases are TGTGCCAGCAGCTTAGGAGCGGCGGACCAAGAGACCCAGTACTTC. It specifies CASSLGAADQETQYF.

The chain joins TRBV27 to TRBJ2-3; D is uncertain. Trimming shortened V by 1 base and J by 8 bases, and 4 bases separated the two germline ends. The CDR3 has 11 amino acids. Germline V gene sequence: CDR1 MNHEY, CDR2 SMNVEV (reference sequence). The CDR3 here is CASSLFSTQYF. CDR3 DNA sequence: TGTGCCAGCAGTTTATTCTCTACGCAGTATTTT.

The gene calls are TRBV9 and TRBJ1-3; 8 bases align to TRBD1. The CDR3 sequence is 18 residues long. The trim removed 0 bases at V and 0 bases at J, leaving 8 bases unmatched. Germline V CDR1 and CDR2: SGDLS, YYNGEE. The CDR3 DNA follows: TGTGCCAGCAGCGTAGATTGGGACAGGATCTACTCTGGAAACACCATATATTTT. It specifies CASSVDWDRIYSGNTIYF.

The table lists this clone with a count of one. The chain has TRBV18 and TRBJ2-5; 11 bases are a match to TRBD2. The germline CDR1 and CDR2 sequences are KGHSH and LQKENI. Losses at the gene ends were 3 bases for V and 5 bases for J; bases not matched to a gene: 14. The CDR3 has 18 amino acids. The CDR3 reads CASSPGTSGNVWEETQYF. CDR3 nucleotide sequence: TGTGCCAGCTCACCCGGGACTAGCGGAAACGTCTGGGAGGAGACCCAGTACTTC.

The CDR3 is CASSVIGVETQYF. As DNA, the CDR3 is TGTGCCAGCAGTGTGATAGGAGTGGAGACCCAGTACTTC. The chain is built from TRBV2 and TRBJ2-5; D not certain. Trimming pared 4 bases from V and 5 bases from J, leaving 11 bases between. CDR3 length: 13 residues. Germline V gene sequence: CDR1 SNHLY, CDR2 FYNNEI.